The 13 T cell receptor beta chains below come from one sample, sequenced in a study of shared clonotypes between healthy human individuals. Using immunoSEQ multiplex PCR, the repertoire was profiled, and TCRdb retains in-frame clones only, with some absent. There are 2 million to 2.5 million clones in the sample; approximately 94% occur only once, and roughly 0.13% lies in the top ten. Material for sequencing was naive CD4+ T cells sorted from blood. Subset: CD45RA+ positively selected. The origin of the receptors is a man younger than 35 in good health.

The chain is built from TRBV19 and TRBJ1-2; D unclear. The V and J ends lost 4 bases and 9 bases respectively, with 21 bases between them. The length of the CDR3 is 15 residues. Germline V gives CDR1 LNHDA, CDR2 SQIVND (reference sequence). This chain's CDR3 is CASSKDDTAGSRYTF. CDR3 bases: TGTGCCAGTAGTAAAGACGACACCGCAGGATCCCGCTACACCTTC.

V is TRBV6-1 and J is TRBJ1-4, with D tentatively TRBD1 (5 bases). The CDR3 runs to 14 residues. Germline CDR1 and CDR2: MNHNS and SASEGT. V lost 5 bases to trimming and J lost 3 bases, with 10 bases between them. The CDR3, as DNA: TGTGCCAGCAGTCCGCGACAGCCTAATGAAAAACTGTTTTTT. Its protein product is CASSPRQPNEKLFF.

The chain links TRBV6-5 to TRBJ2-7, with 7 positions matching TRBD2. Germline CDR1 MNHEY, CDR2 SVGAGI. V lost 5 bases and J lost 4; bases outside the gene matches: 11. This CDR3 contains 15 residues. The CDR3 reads CASSVKAGPSYEQYF. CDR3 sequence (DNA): TGTGCCAGCAGTGTAAAAGCGGGGCCCTCTTACGAGCAGTACTTC.

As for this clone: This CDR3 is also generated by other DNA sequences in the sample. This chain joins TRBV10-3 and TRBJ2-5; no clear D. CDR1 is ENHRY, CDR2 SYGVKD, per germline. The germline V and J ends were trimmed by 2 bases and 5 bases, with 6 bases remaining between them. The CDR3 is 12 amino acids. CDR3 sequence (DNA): TGTGCCATCAGTGAGGGGCAGGAGACCCAGTACTTC. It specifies CAISEGQETQYF.

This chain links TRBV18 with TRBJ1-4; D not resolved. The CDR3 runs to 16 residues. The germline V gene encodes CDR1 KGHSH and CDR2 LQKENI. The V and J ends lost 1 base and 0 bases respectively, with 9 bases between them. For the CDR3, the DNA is TGTGCCAGCTCACCACTAACAGCCGCAACTAATGAAAAACTGTTTTTT. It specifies CASSPLTAATNEKLFF.

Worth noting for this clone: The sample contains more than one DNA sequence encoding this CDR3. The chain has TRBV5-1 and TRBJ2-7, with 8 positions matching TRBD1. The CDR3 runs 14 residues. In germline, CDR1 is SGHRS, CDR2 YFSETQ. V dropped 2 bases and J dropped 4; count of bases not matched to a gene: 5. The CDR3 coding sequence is TGCGCCAGCAGCTTCGAGACAGGGGTTTACGAGCAGTACTTC. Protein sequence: CASSFETGVYEQYF.

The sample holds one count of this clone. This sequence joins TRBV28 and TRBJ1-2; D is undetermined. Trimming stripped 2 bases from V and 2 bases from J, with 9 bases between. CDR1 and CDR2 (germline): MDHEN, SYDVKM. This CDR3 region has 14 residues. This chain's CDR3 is CASSLTEINYGYTF. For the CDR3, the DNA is TGTGCCAGCAGTTTAACTGAAATCAACTATGGCTACACCTTC.

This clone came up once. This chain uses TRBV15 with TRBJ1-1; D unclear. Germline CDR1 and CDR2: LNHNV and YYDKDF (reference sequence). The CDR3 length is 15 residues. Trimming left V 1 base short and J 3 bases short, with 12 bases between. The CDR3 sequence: CATSRGLGYDTEAFF. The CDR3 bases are TGTGCCACCAGCAGAGGTTTAGGGTACGACACTGAAGCTTTCTTT.

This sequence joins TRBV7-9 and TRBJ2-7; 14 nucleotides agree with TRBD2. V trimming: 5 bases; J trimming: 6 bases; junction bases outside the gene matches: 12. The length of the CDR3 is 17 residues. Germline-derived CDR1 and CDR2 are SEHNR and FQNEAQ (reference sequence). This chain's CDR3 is CASSPGTSGSFPSEQYF. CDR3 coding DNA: TGTGCCAGCAGCCCAGGGACTAGCGGGAGTTTCCCCTCCGAGCAGTACTTC.

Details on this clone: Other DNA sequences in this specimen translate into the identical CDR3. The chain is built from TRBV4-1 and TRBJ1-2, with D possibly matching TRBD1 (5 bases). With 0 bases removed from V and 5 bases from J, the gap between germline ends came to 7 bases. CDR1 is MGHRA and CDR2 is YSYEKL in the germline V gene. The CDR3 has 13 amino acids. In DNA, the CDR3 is TGCGCCAGCAGCCAAGACGGGGGTTATGGCTACACCTTC. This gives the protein CASSQDGGYGYTF.

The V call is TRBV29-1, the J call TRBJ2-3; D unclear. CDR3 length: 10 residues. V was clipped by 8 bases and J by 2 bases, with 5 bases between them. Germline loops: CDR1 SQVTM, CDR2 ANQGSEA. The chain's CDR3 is CSLITDTQYF. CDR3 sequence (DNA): TGCAGCCTAATCACAGATACGCAGTATTTT.

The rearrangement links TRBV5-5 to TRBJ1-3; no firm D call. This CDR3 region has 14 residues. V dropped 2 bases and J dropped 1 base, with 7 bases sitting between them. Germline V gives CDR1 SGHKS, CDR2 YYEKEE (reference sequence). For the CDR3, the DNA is TGTGCCAGCAGCTTTTTCTCTTCTGGAAACACCATATATTTT. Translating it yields CASSFFSSGNTIYF.

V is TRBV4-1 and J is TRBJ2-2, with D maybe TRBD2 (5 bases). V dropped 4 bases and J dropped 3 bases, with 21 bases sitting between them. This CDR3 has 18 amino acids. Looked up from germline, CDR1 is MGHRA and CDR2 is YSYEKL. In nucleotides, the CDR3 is TGCGCCAGCAGCCGCCAAGGGTTTGGAGGAGACTACACCGGGGAGCTGTTTTTT. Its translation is CASSRQGFGGDYTGELFF.